These T cell receptor beta chains were read from a single sample in a study of spatial heterogeneity in lung cancer. TCRdb reprocessed the 5' RACE reads via MiXCR and lists one record per CDR3 protein. Of 25,000 to 30,000 distinct CDR3 sequences detected, roughly 6.6% appear once; the ten largest clones hold roughly 22%. The sample here was lung tumor tissue, taken at surgery. The origin of the receptors is a male donor with early-stage non-small cell lung cancer. Each CDR3 is given with its conserved first and last residue. A D gene is named only where the DNA matches it firmly. The size entry is marked missing in some rows and otherwise reads once, few, many or a size class.

TRBV30	TRBD1	TRBJ1-3	-	CAWSFRDRGGNTIYF	TGTGCCTGGAGTTTCCGGGACAGGGGTGGAAACACCATATATTTT
TRBV28	TRBD1	TRBJ2-7	medium-sized	CASLRGRTGVGEQYF	TGTGCCAGCCTACGGGGAAGGACAGGGGTAGGGGAGCAGTACTTC
TRBV7-2	TRBD2	TRBJ2-7	medium-sized	CASSLAGGREQYF	TGTGCCAGCAGCTTAGCCGGGGGGAGGGAGCAGTACTTC
TRBV6-1	-	TRBJ1-4	-	CASRQGRGSEKLFF	TGTGCCAGCAGGCAGGGTCGGGGAAGTGAAAAACTGTTTTTT
TRBV27	-	TRBJ1-5	many	CASSSGDVQPQHF	TGTGCCAGCAGTTCTGGGGATGTACAGCCCCAGCATTTT
TRBV6-2/TRBV6-3	-	TRBJ2-1	many	CASSFRDEQFF	TGTGCCAGCAGTTTCAGGGATGAGCAGTTCTTC
TRBV4-1	-	TRBJ2-3	-	CASSQPWDGRRVPGASTDTQYF	TGCGCCAGCAGCCAGCCTTGGGACGGCAGGAGAGTCCCTGGGGCATCCACAGATACGCAGTATTTT
TRBV6-2/TRBV6-3	TRBD1	TRBJ2-7	few	CASSYHRGTPQSRYEQYF	TGTGCCAGCAGTTATCACAGGGGGACACCACAATCCCGCTACGAGCAGTACTTC
TRBV5-1	-	TRBJ1-2	few	CASSLYRGDDYGYTF	TGCGCCAGCAGCTTGTATCGGGGTGACGACTATGGCTACACCTTC
TRBV11-2	-	TRBJ2-5	-	CASSPDGLQETQYF	TGTGCCAGCAGCCCCGACGGACTCCAAGAGACCCAGTACTTC
TRBV6-6	-	TRBJ1-3	few	CASSLTVETIYF	TGTGCCAGCAGTTTGACAGTTGAGACCATATATTTT
TRBV6-2/TRBV6-3	TRBD1	TRBJ1-1	few	CASSVTGGRTEAFF	TGTGCCAGCAGTGTTACAGGGGGGAGAACTGAAGCTTTCTTT
TRBV28	-	TRBJ1-5	-	CASSERRDGQPQHF	TGTGCCAGCAGTGAAAGAAGGGATGGGCAGCCCCAGCATTTT
TRBV7-9	TRBD2	TRBJ2-3	many	CASSLAYRGADTQYF	TGTGCCAGCAGCTTAGCGTACCGGGGGGCAGATACGCAGTATTTT
TRBV29-1	TRBD1	TRBJ1-2	few	CSVVPEGQELGYTF	TGCAGCGTTGTACCAGAGGGACAGGAACTTGGCTACACCTTC
TRBV20-1	TRBD2	TRBJ2-3	many	CSAPSGVTDTQYF	TGCAGTGCCCCTAGCGGGGTCACAGATACGCAGTATTTT
TRBV4-3	-	TRBJ1-6	few	CASSQDGGSRSTPLHF	TGCGCTAGCAGCCAAGATGGGGGGTCTAGGTCAACACCCCTCCACTTT
TRBV5-1	-	TRBJ2-1	-	CASSNLGRYNEQFF	TGCGCCAGCAGCAACCTGGGCCGCTACAATGAGCAGTTCTTC
TRBV4-3	TRBD1	TRBJ1-6	few	CASSLRPGQGSPLHF	TGCGCCAGCAGCCTTAGACCGGGACAGGGATCACCCCTCCACTTT
TRBV7-9	-	TRBJ1-2	many	CASSRAGKIPGYTF	TGTGCCAGCAGCCGTGCCGGGAAAATTCCCGGCTACACCTTC
TRBV28	TRBD1	TRBJ2-5	many	CASSLQGAETQYF	TGTGCCAGCAGTTTACAGGGGGCTGAGACCCAGTACTTC
TRBV29-1	-	TRBJ1-5	many	CSVESSHNQPQHF	TGCAGCGTTGAAAGCAGCCATAATCAGCCCCAGCATTTT
TRBV7-2	-	TRBJ2-2	-	CASSAGQLNTGELFF	TGTGCCAGCAGCGCGGGACAGCTGAACACCGGGGAGCTGTTTTTT
TRBV6-5	-	TRBJ1-6	many	CASSYEAGDSPLHF	TGTGCCAGCAGTTACGAGGCAGGGGATTCACCCCTCCACTTT
TRBV5-6	-	TRBJ1-3	many	CASSLGWSPGNTIYF	TGTGCCAGCAGCTTGGGGTGGAGTCCTGGAAACACCATATATTTT
TRBV18	TRBD1	TRBJ2-7	many	CASSPQGAHEQYF	TGTGCCAGCTCACCACAGGGGGCCCACGAGCAGTACTTC
TRBV6-6	-	TRBJ1-1	many	CASIEGGTEAFF	TGTGCCAGCATTGAAGGGGGCACTGAAGCTTTCTTT
TRBV7-8	-	TRBJ2-1	-	CASSPYRVSFYNEQFF	TGTGCCAGCAGCCCGTACAGGGTTTCATTCTACAATGAGCAGTTCTTC
TRBV20-1	-	TRBJ2-7	many	CSAEIQGSSYEQYF	TGCAGTGCTGAAATACAGGGAAGCTCCTACGAGCAGTACTTC
TRBV7-2	-	TRBJ2-3	-	CASSQDLSGGHKRTQYF	TGTGCCAGCAGCCAAGACTTGTCCGGGGGACACAAAAGGACGCAGTATTTT
TRBV7-2	-	TRBJ2-3	-	CASSFQGGEDTQYF	TGTGCCAGCAGCTTCCAGGGGGGCGAAGATACGCAGTATTTT
TRBV6-2/TRBV6-3	-	TRBJ1-4	many	CASSQGRRLFF	TGTGCCAGCAGTCAGGGGAGGAGACTGTTTTTT
TRBV6-1	TRBD1	TRBJ1-1	many	CASSQGARGTEAFF	TGTGCCAGCAGTCAGGGGGCCAGGGGCACTGAAGCTTTCTTT
TRBV29-1	-	TRBJ2-1	-	CSAQGTASYNEQFF	TGCAGCGCCCAAGGGACTGCAAGCTACAATGAGCAGTTCTTC
TRBV4-2	TRBD1	TRBJ1-6	-	CASSRQTGEESPLHF	TGTGCCAGCAGCCGCCAGACAGGGGAGGAATCACCCCTCCACTTT
TRBV4-2	TRBD1	TRBJ2-5	-	CASSQDGDRGVETQYF	TGTGCCAGCAGCCAAGACGGGGACAGGGGAGTAGAGACCCAGTACTTC
TRBV11-2	-	TRBJ1-2	-	CASSLGGRQAQGGYTF	TGTGCCAGCAGCTTAGGGGGCCGACAGGCCCAGGGCGGCTACACCTTC
TRBV23-1	-	TRBJ1-1	many	CASRPPNEATEAFF	TGCGCCAGTAGACCTCCCAATGAAGCAACTGAAGCTTTCTTT
TRBV7-2	TRBD1	TRBJ1-2	many	CASSLAQEGTGVSDGYTF	TGTGCCAGCAGCCTAGCACAAGAGGGGACAGGGGTTTCTGATGGCTACACCTTC
TRBV4-1	-	TRBJ2-5	many	CASSQEWLQETQYF	TGCGCCAGCAGCCAAGAATGGCTCCAAGAGACCCAGTACTTC
TRBV28	-	TRBJ2-1	medium-sized	CASSLDYNEQFF	TGTGCCAGCAGTTTAGATTACAATGAGCAGTTCTTC
TRBV27	-	TRBJ2-3	-	CASSQRVLTDTQYF	TGTGCCAGCAGTCAGCGCGTACTCACAGATACGCAGTATTTT
TRBV9	TRBD2	TRBJ2-3	many	CASSALAGGPRDTQYF	TGTGCCAGCAGCGCGCTAGCGGGGGGGCCGAGAGATACGCAGTATTTT